Listed below are T cell receptor beta chains from one sample, sequenced in a study of OX40 agonist ivuxolimab in advanced cancers. Assay used: immunoSEQ multiplex PCR; TCRdb lists only in-frame clones, some missing. The table shows under 80,000 clones, with around 90% occurring only once. The sample consisted of CD4+ or CD8+ T cells sorted from blood, taken in a trial of the OX40 agonist ivuxolimab. These receptors originate from an adult with an advanced solid tumor such as melanoma, head and neck, liver or kidney cancer. Each CDR3 is given with its conserved first and last residue. D genes are given only for firm matches. The size of a clone is reported for some rows only, either as once, few or many, or as a class for expanded clones.

clone size	D gene	V gene	J gene	CDR3 DNA	CDR3 protein
NA	NA	TRBV7-2	TRBJ2-1	TGTGCCAGCAGCCGTTGGGACTCTACCTACAATGAGCAGTTCTTC	CASSRWDSTYNEQFF
NA	NA	TRBV7-2	TRBJ1-5	TGTGCCAGCAGCTTAGTCCGAGAAGAGCCCCAGCATTTT	CASSLVREEPQHF
NA	NA	TRBV6-1	TRBJ1-3	TGTGCCAGCAGGAGCAGGGGAGGCTCTGGAAACACCATATATTTT	CASRSRGGSGNTIYF
NA	TRBD1	TRBV10-3	TRBJ1-1	TGTGCCATCAGTGGGACAGGGGACACTGAAGCTTTCTTT	CAISGTGDTEAFF
NA	NA	TRBV18	TRBJ1-1	TGTGCCAGCTCACCACCGACAGGAATGGGTGAAGCTTTCTTT	CASSPPTGMGEAFF
few	TRBD2	TRBV19	TRBJ2-2	TGTGCCAGTACCACCACTAGCGGGAGGCGGACCGGGGAGCTGTTTTTT	CASTTTSGRRTGELFF
NA	NA	TRBV5-1	TRBJ1-1	TGCGCCAGCAGCTCCCTGGGGGAGTACACTGAAGCTTTCTTT	CASSSLGEYTEAFF
NA	NA	TRBV4-1	TRBJ1-2	TGCGCCAGCAGCCAAGTCCCCCGACAGGTGTTTGGCTACACCTTC	CASSQVPRQVFGYTF
NA	NA	TRBV5-5	TRBJ2-5	TGTGCCAGCAGCGCGGCCCTCCAAGAGACCCAGTACTTC	CASSAALQETQYF
few	TRBD2	TRBV5-1	TRBJ2-1	TGCGCCAGCAGCCCGTGGACTAGCGGGTCGAGCTCCTACAATGAGCAGTTCTTC	CASSPWTSGSSSYNEQFF
once	NA	TRBV11-1	TRBJ2-5	TGTGCCAGCAAGCGAGGGGGGGAAGAGACCCAGTACTTC	CASKRGGEETQYF
NA	NA	TRBV7-2	TRBJ2-4	TGTGCCAGCAGCTCCTCTGACATTCAGTACTTC	CASSSSDIQYF
NA	TRBD2	TRBV7-9	TRBJ2-7	TGTGCCAGCAGCCAACGGGGACTAGCGGGAGTAAACGAGCAGTACTTC	CASSQRGLAGVNEQYF
NA	NA	TRBV19	TRBJ2-5	TGTGCCAGTAGTCTCTCCGGGACTGCACAAGAGACCCAGTACTTC	CASSLSGTAQETQYF
NA	NA	TRBV6-1	TRBJ2-2	TGTGCCAGCAGTGAAAGGCGGGACGGGAACACCGGGGAGCTGTTTTTT	CASSERRDGNTGELFF
NA	NA	TRBV15	TRBJ1-2	TGTGCCACCAGCAGAGATCTGGGGCCAAATGGCTACACCTTC	CATSRDLGPNGYTF
NA	NA	TRBV18	TRBJ2-2	TGTGCCAGCTCACCACGTCGAGGAGCGAACACCGGGGAGCTGTTTTTT	CASSPRRGANTGELFF
NA	NA	TRBV30	TRBJ1-3	TGTGCCTGGAACGCACGGACTGGAAACACCATATATTTT	CAWNARTGNTIYF
NA	TRBD1	TRBV6-5	TRBJ1-1	TGTGCCAGCCAGCACAGGGGGAGAGACACTGAAGCTTTCTTT	CASQHRGRDTEAFF
NA	TRBD1	TRBV27	TRBJ1-5	TGTGCCAGCAGTACCCGACAGGGTTCGAGTGGCAATCAGCCCCAGCATTTT	CASSTRQGSSGNQPQHF
NA	TRBD1	TRBV7-2	TRBJ1-2	TGTGCCAGCAGCTCACAGGGGGCGAGGGGCTACACCTTC	CASSSQGARGYTF
once	TRBD2	TRBV2	TRBJ2-3	TGTGCCAGCAGGAGGACTAGCGGGGGAACAGATACGCAGTATTTT	CASRRTSGGTDTQYF
few	TRBD1	TRBV2	TRBJ1-2	TGTGCCAGCAGTGCGGGACAGCTTTATGGCTACACCTTC	CASSAGQLYGYTF
NA	NA	TRBV28	TRBJ1-2	TGTGCCAGCAGTTTAGTGGTCCACAGCTATGGCTACACCTTC	CASSLVVHSYGYTF
NA	TRBD1	TRBV29-1	TRBJ1-5	TGCAGCGTGGGACAGTCCGCATATCAGCCCCAGCATTTT	CSVGQSAYQPQHF
NA	NA	TRBV28	TRBJ1-1	TGTGCCAGCAGTTTGTATGGGGGCGTGAACACTGAAGCTTTCTTT	CASSLYGGVNTEAFF
NA	TRBD2	TRBV4-2	TRBJ2-2	TGTGCCAGCAGCCAAGTAGGACTAGCGGACACCGGGGAGCTGTTTTTT	CASSQVGLADTGELFF
NA	TRBD1	TRBV7-2	TRBJ2-6	TGTGCCAGCAGCTTACAGGGACAGAGCTCTGGGGCCAACGTCCTGACTTTC	CASSLQGQSSGANVLTF
NA	NA	TRBV4-1	TRBJ1-1	TGCGCCAGCAGCCAGGAATCTTTGGGCGCTGAAGCTTTCTTT	CASSQESLGAEAFF
NA	NA	TRBV6-5	TRBJ1-2	TGTGCCAGAGAGACGGCTCGAGGCTACACCTTC	CARETARGYTF
NA	TRBD1	TRBV7-2	TRBJ1-2	TGTGCCAGCAGCTTAGGCGGACAGGGGATGGGTGGCTACACCTTC	CASSLGGQGMGGYTF
few	TRBD2	TRBV27	TRBJ2-1	TGTGCCAGCAGTTTCTTGCGGGGGGGCTTGGATGAGCAGTTCTTC	CASSFLRGGLDEQFF
NA	NA	TRBV7-2	TRBJ2-3	TGTGCCAGCAGCTTTGGGCCACTAGATGCAGATACGCAGTATTTT	CASSFGPLDADTQYF
NA	NA	TRBV6-1	TRBJ2-6	TGTGCCTGCTCCCGAGAGAGCATCTTGACTTTC	CACSRESILTF
NA	NA	TRBV6-6	TRBJ1-5	TGTGCCAGCAGTTCCCAGGGTGTTGGCAACCAGCCCCAGCATTTT	CASSSQGVGNQPQHF
NA	NA	TRBV11-3	TRBJ2-7	TGTGCCAGCAGCTCAGGTCCAGGGCTAGGCGCCTACGAGCAGTACTTC	CASSSGPGLGAYEQYF
NA	NA	TRBV7-9	TRBJ2-2	TGTGCCAGCAGCCCCTTTGCTTCGCGGGGGCGCACCGGGGAGCTGTTTTTT	CASSPFASRGRTGELFF
few	NA	TRBV9	TRBJ2-3	TGTGCCAGCAGCGTAGGGTCGGGAATAAGCACAGATACGCAGTATTTT	CASSVGSGISTDTQYF
NA	NA	TRBV5-6	TRBJ2-1	TGTGCCAGCAGCCCCGATTGGGGACGTTACAATGAGCAGTTCTTC	CASSPDWGRYNEQFF
few	TRBD1	TRBV28	TRBJ2-5	TGTGCCAGCAGCCGGGACAGGGTAGTTTTCCAAGAGACCCAGTACTTC	CASSRDRVVFQETQYF
NA	NA	TRBV5-1	TRBJ2-7	TGCGCCAGCAGCTTGGACAGGGTATCCTACGAGCAGTACTTC	CASSLDRVSYEQYF
NA	NA	TRBV27	TRBJ2-2	TGTGCCAGCAGTTTAGCGACGGGGCGGAACACCGGGGAGCTGTTTTTT	CASSLATGRNTGELFF
NA	NA	TRBV5-1	TRBJ1-1	TGCGCCAGCAGCTTGGGGATTGAAGCTTTCTTT	CASSLGIEAFF
NA	NA	TRBV5-6	TRBJ1-4	TGTGCCAGCAGCTTCGGGGGCGCGTCACGAGAAAAACTGTTTTTT	CASSFGGASREKLFF
NA	NA	TRBV28	TRBJ1-5	TGTGCCAGCTTCTACTGGGGGTTTAATCAGCCCCAGCATTTT	CASFYWGFNQPQHF
once	NA	TRBV6-5	TRBJ2-1	TGTGCCAGCAGAGCCGGGGCTGAGCAGTTCTTC	CASRAGAEQFF
NA	TRBD1	TRBV28	TRBJ1-4	TGTGCCAGCAGACAGGGGAATGAAAAACTGTTTTTT	CASRQGNEKLFF
NA	TRBD1	TRBV6-1	TRBJ1-4	TGTGCCAGCACCCTGACAGGGGAGGGCGAAAAACTGTTTTTT	CASTLTGEGEKLFF
NA	NA	TRBV18	TRBJ2-3	TGTGCCAGCTCACCCCCCGCCCTGGCTGCAGATACGCAGTATTTT	CASSPPALAADTQYF
NA	NA	TRBV5-1	TRBJ2-1	TGCGCCAGCAGCTTTCTTAGCGGCGCTTACAATGAGCAGTTCTTC	CASSFLSGAYNEQFF
NA	NA	TRBV6-1	TRBJ1-1	TGTGCCAGCAATGGGAATAGGGACACTGAAGCTTTCTTT	CASNGNRDTEAFF
NA	TRBD1	TRBV6-5	TRBJ2-7	TGTGCCAGCACAACAGGGGGGCGTGAGCAGTACTTC	CASTTGGREQYF